These 24 T cell receptor beta chains were all obtained from the same sample, sequenced in a study of cytomegalovirus exposure and HLA in healthy donors. Researchers ran the PCR with 60 Vbeta and 13 Jbeta primers. Assay: immunoSEQ multiplex PCR; the TCRdb copy retains only in-frame clones and omits some. There are some 150,000 clones in the sample; 60% to 85% occur only once, and over 3% lies in the top ten. Sequences were obtained from PBMCs. These receptors were taken from a woman aged 40 to 50 in good health and CMV-seronegative.

The chain carries TRBV4-2 and TRBJ2-7, with 8 bases aligning to TRBD2. The CDR3 length is 18 residues. The ends lost 0 bases at V and 2 bases at J; junction bases unmatched: 12. CDR1 and CDR2 (germline): LGHNA, YNFKEQ. CDR3 sequence: CASSQEAETSAYPYEQYF. CDR3 bases: TGTGCCAGCAGCCAAGAGGCAGAGACTAGCGCATACCCCTACGAGCAGTACTTC.

This clone has only a few counts. The rearrangement joins TRBV6-1 to TRBJ2-7, with TRBD1 as a possible D gene (6 bases). This CDR3 has 13 amino acids. The V and J ends lost 7 bases and 6 bases respectively, with 16 bases between them. Germline V gene lookup returns CDR1 MNHNS and CDR2 SASEGT. CDR3 loop: CASIWSGVGEQYF. The CDR3, as DNA: TGTGCCAGCATCTGGTCAGGGGTGGGCGAGCAGTACTTC.

This clone was counted between two and nine times. V and J are TRBV5-6 and TRBJ1-5; a possible D gene is TRBD1 (6 bases). The germline V gene encodes CDR1 SGHDT and CDR2 YYEEEE. There are 15 residues in the CDR3. V lost 3 bases and J lost 4, with 14 bases in between. CDR3: CASSWRGAINQPQHF. The CDR3 DNA follows: TGTGCCAGCAGCTGGCGGGGGGCAATAAATCAGCCCCAGCATTTT.

This clone was recorded once. CDR3 in amino acids: CASSMGTGGYGYTF. CDR3 DNA sequence: TGTGCCAGTAGTATGGGGACAGGAGGTTATGGCTACACCTTC. This chain connects TRBV19 to TRBJ1-2, with 8 bases that match TRBD1. With 3 bases clipped from V and 5 bases from J, the junction kept 5 bases outside the gene matches. The CDR3 spans 14 residues. From germline, CDR1 is LNHDA and CDR2 SQIVND (reference sequence). The whole variable domain, remainder taken from reference TRBV19 and TRBJ1-2, is DGGITQSPKYLFRKEGQNVTLSCEQNLNHDAMYWYRQDPGQGLRLIYYSQIVNDFQKGDIAEGYSVSREKKESFPLTVTSAQKNPTAFYLCASSMGTGGYGYTFGSGTRLTVV.

The rearrangement links TRBV2 to TRBJ2-5, with a tentative D call TRBD1 (6 bases). From germline, CDR1 is SNHLY and CDR2 FYNNEI. V was cut by 10 bases and J by 5 bases, with 20 bases left in between. This CDR3 contains 14 residues. The CDR3 loop is CATMRSGTLETQYF. CDR3 nucleotide sequence: TGTGCCACCATGCGGTCCGGGACACTTGAGACCCAGTACTTC. The variable domain in full, with the rest retrieved from reference TRBV2 and TRBJ2-5, is EPEVTQTPSHQVTQMGQEVILRCVPISNHLYFYWYRQILGQKVEFLVSFYNNEISEKSEIFDDQFSVERPDGSNFTLKIRSTKLEDSAMYFCATMRSGTLETQYFGPGTRLLVL.

This clone turned up a few times. The V gene is TRBV5-6, the J gene TRBJ2-5; 7 nucleotides line up with TRBD1. The CDR3 consists of 15 residues. CDR1 is SGHDT and CDR2 is YYEEEE in the germline V gene. V lost 4 bases to trimming and J lost 1 base; unmatched junction nucleotides: 7. CDR3 in amino acids: CASSDPGQPQETQYF. The CDR3 DNA reads TGTGCCAGCAGCGATCCGGGACAGCCCCAAGAGACCCAGTACTTC.

The genes are TRBV13 and TRBJ2-1; 9 bases map to TRBD2. This CDR3 spans 16 amino acids. CDR1 is PRHDT and CDR2 is FYEKMQ in the germline V gene (reference sequence). Trimming at V came to 2 bases and at J to 10 bases, leaving 12 bases not matched to a gene. CDR3 bases: TGTGCCAGCAGCTTAAGTAGCGGGGGTCCCGATGGGGAGCAGTTCTTC. The encoded protein is CASSLSSGGPDGEQFF.

The gene calls are TRBV7-9 and TRBJ2-1; TRBD1 aligns across 7 bases. CDR1 is SEHNR and CDR2 is FQNEAQ in the germline V gene (reference sequence). CDR3 length: 18 amino acids. V shed 1 base and J 8 bases; nucleotides not matched to a gene: 17. CDR3: CASSLGPQGVNFVDEQFF. The CDR3 DNA follows: TGTGCCAGCAGCTTAGGTCCCCAGGGGGTGAATTTCGTCGATGAGCAGTTCTTC. The variable domain in full, completed from reference TRBV7-9 and TRBJ2-1, reads DTGVSQNPRHKITKRGQNVTFRCDPISEHNRLYWYRQTLGQGPEFLTYFQNEAQLEKSRLLSDRFSAERPKGSFSTLEIQRTEQGDSAMYLCASSLGPQGVNFVDEQFFGPGTRLTVL.

V gene TRBV28 combines with J gene TRBJ1-6; D perhaps matches TRBD1 (5 bases). With 5 bases removed from V and 7 bases from J, the gap between germline ends came to 12 bases. Germline CDR1 MDHEN, CDR2 SYDVKM. The CDR3 is 14 residues long. CDR3 protein: CASSPGRLNSPLHF. DNA for the CDR3: TGTGCCAGCAGTCCAGGGAGGTTAAATTCACCCCTCCACTTT.

To note about this clone: No conserved phenylalanine or tryptophan ends this CDR3, so it is likely a read error. CDR3 coding DNA: TGCGCCAGCAGCCAAGTCGGGACAAACTATGGCTACACCTCC. It translates to CASSQVGTNYGYTS. This chain connects TRBV4-1 to TRBJ1-2; the D gene is possibly TRBD1 (6 bases). Trimming removed 1 base from V and 2 bases from J, with 8 bases in between. Germline assignment: CDR1 MGHRA and CDR2 YSYEKL. The length of the CDR3 is 14 residues.

The V gene is TRBV7-8, the J gene TRBJ2-7, with 8 bases matching TRBD1. Germline-derived CDR1 and CDR2 are SGHVS and FQNEAQ. Trimming at V came to 5 bases and at J to 4 bases, leaving 7 bases not matched to a gene. The CDR3 extends over 14 amino acids. As DNA, the CDR3 is TGTGCCAGCAGCCCTCGGACAGGGTATTACGAGCAGTACTTC. Its protein is CASSPRTGYYEQYF.

The rearrangement links TRBV5-8 to TRBJ1-4, with a weak D call TRBD1 (5 bases). CDR1 is SGHTS, CDR2 YDEGEE, per germline. The CDR3 length is 16 residues. Deletions cut 4 bases from V and 5 bases from J, with 18 bases between. This CDR3 is CASSLGVTGSNEKLFF. Written as DNA, the CDR3 is TGTGCCAGCAGCCTAGGGGTAACAGGTTCGAATGAAAAACTGTTTTTT. Complete variable domain (other parts from reference TRBV5-8 and TRBJ1-4): EAGVTQSPTHLIKTRGQQATLRCSPISGHTSVYWYQQALGLGLQFLLWYDEGEERNRGNFPPRFSGRQFPNYSSELNVNALELEDSALYLCASSLGVTGSNEKLFFGSGTQLSVL.

This rearrangement joins TRBV6-5 to TRBJ2-3; tentatively, D is TRBD1 (6 bases). Deletions cut 6 bases from V and 7 bases from J, with 17 bases between. The CDR3 has 14 amino acids. Germline CDR1 MNHEY, CDR2 SVGAGI. CDR3 residues: CASRATYRVHTQYF. In DNA, the CDR3 is TGTGCCAGCAGGGCTACCTACAGGGTACATACGCAGTATTTT.

This chain uses TRBV7-9 with TRBJ2-3; a weak D match, TRBD2 (6 bases). V was trimmed by 8 bases and J by 6 bases, leaving 12 bases between them. Per the germline V gene, CDR1 is SEHNR and CDR2 is FQNEAQ (reference sequence). The CDR3 spans 12 residues. The CDR3 is CASRSGEDTQYF. CDR3 sequence (DNA): TGTGCCAGCCGGTCGGGGGAGGATACGCAGTATTTT.

The V and J genes are TRBV9 and TRBJ1-1, with no clear D. The CDR3 is 17 amino acids. V dropped 0 bases and J dropped 4 bases, with 19 bases sitting between them. Germline CDR1 SGDLS, CDR2 YYNGEE. Written as DNA, the CDR3 is TGTGCCAGCAGCGTAGATCCCCATCGCGGGGTTTCCACTGAAGCTTTCTTT. It translates to CASSVDPHRGVSTEAFF.

The rearrangement links TRBV5-1 to TRBJ2-7, with 10 bases identical to TRBD2. The germline V gene encodes CDR1 SGHRS and CDR2 YFSETQ. Germline trimming cut 0 bases from V and 7 bases from J; bases unmatched to any gene: 13. The CDR3 is 17 residues long. The CDR3 sequence is CASSLGASGGWGQEQYF. The CDR3 bases are TGCGCCAGCAGCTTGGGGGCTAGCGGGGGATGGGGTCAAGAGCAGTACTTC.

This clone turned up a few times. This chain links TRBV5-1 with TRBJ1-2; 9 bases match TRBD1. V dropped 0 bases and J dropped 8; count of bases not matched to a gene: 2. This CDR3 region has 13 residues. Germline V gene sequence: CDR1 SGHRS, CDR2 YFSETQ. The CDR3 sequence: CASSLGTGEGYTF. The CDR3 DNA reads as TGCGCCAGCAGCTTGGGGACAGGGGAAGGCTACACCTTC.

The table lists this clone with a count of one. CDR3 DNA sequence: TGTGCCAGCAGCTTAGTACGGGGTTCTGATGAAAAACTGTTTTTT. It encodes CASSLVRGSDEKLFF. This chain connects TRBV7-9 to TRBJ1-4; D is unresolved. There are 15 residues in the CDR3. Trimming stripped 1 base from V and 6 bases from J, with 12 bases between. Germline CDR1 SEHNR, CDR2 FQNEAQ (reference sequence).

The rearrangement uses TRBV2 and TRBJ2-7; 8 bases map to TRBD1. The CDR3 runs 13 residues. Germline CDR1 reads SNHLY; CDR2 reads FYNNEI. CDR3 bases: TGTGCCAGCAGTGGACGAGCTGGGGACAGGTGGTTCGTC. This translates into CASSGRAGDRWFV.

The chain is built from TRBV5-1 and TRBJ2-5; maybe TRBD2 (6 bases). This CDR3 is built from 14 residues. V lost 4 bases and J 1 base, leaving 11 bases between the germline ends. The V gene's germline CDR1 is SGHRS and CDR2 YFSETQ. The CDR3 DNA sequence: TGCGCCAGCAGCGCAGGACTACCCCAAGAGACCCAGTACTTC. Translation: CASSAGLPQETQYF.

The chain carries TRBV5-1 and TRBJ1-1, with a tentative D call TRBD1 (5 bases). Germline lookup yields CDR1 SGHRS and CDR2 YFSETQ. Trimming shortened V by 3 bases and J by 5 bases, and 14 bases separated the two germline ends. CDR3 length equals 14 residues. CDR3 DNA: TGCGCCAGCAGCTCCGGTCGGGGGGAGACTGAAGCTTTCTTT. As protein: CASSSGRGETEAFF.

V and J are TRBV6-1 and TRBJ2-5; a possible D gene is TRBD1 (7 bases). The CDR3 sequence is 15 residues long. Trimming shortened V by 5 bases and J by 5 bases, and 18 bases separated the two germline ends. Germline CDR1 MNHNS, CDR2 SASEGT. CDR3 loop: CASSPTPTGRETQYF. Here the CDR3 DNA reads TGTGCCAGCAGTCCCACTCCGACAGGGAGGGAGACCCAGTACTTC.

In this sample, this clone turned up once. J is TRBJ2-7 and V is TRBV10-2, with D possibly TRBD2 on 6 matching bases. Germline V gene lookup returns CDR1 WSHSY and CDR2 SAAADI. CDR3 size: 11 residues. The V and J ends lost 8 bases and 2 bases respectively, with 7 bases between them. DNA for the CDR3: TGCGCCAGCGGGGGGACCTACGAGCAGTACTTC. It specifies CASGGTYEQYF.

The chain's CDR3 is CASSAGRELGYRQPQHF. CDR3 nucleotides: TGTGCCAGCAGCGCCGGGAGAGAATTAGGGTACCGGCAGCCCCAGCATTTT. The chain is built from TRBV2 and TRBJ1-5; D uncertain. The germline CDR1 and CDR2 sequences are SNHLY and FYNNEI. This CDR3 has 17 amino acids. Between the trimmed V and J ends, which lost 6 bases and 7 bases, there was a span of 25 bases. The complete variable domain, with remaining parts taken from reference TRBV2 and TRBJ1-5, reads EPEVTQTPSHQVTQMGQEVILRCVPISNHLYFYWYRQILGQKVEFLVSFYNNEISEKSEIFDDQFSVERPDGSNFTLKIRSTKLEDSAMYFCASSAGRELGYRQPQHFGDGTRLSIL.